This T cell receptor beta chain came from a study of blood T cell repertoires in COVID-19. Study overall: COVID-19 samples from acute and convalescent phases originated in the United States, Italy and Spain.

This CDR3 contains 16 residues. The V and J ends lost 2 bases and 6 bases respectively, with 17 bases between them. The V gene's germline CDR1 is SGHVS and CDR2 FNYEAQ. Original handling: Amplifying reference gene primers gave estimates of nucleated cell counts. The data were produced by immunoSEQ multiplex PCR, yet TCRdb's version contains in-frame clones alone and is incomplete. The DNA gave D and trimming, while V, J and clone size come from that table. This sample carries 300,000 to 450,000 clones, about four fifths of them seen once, and the ten largest clones take more than 0.95%. The sample comprised peripheral blood. The chain links TRBV7-6 to TRBJ1-5; possible D gene TRBD1, 5 bases. The clonotype originates from a human donor with acute or convalescent COVID-19. The donor label of this sample is uncertain. As DNA, the CDR3 is TGTGCCAGCAGCTTAAACCTCGGCAGGGCCGGTCAGCCCCAGCATTTT. Its translation is CASSLNLGRAGQPQHF.